These 25 T cell receptor beta chains were all obtained from the same sample, sequenced in a study of chemoradiotherapy in HPV16-positive cancers. Using immunoSEQ multiplex PCR, the repertoire was profiled, and TCRdb retains in-frame clones only, with some absent. This repertoire shows some 19,000 clones, about 86% found once; its top ten account for approximately 4.6%. The source material was blood, sampled from a patient who underwent chemoradiotherapy. These receptors were collected from a human donor with HPV-associated anogenital cancer.

This clone has just one count. This chain connects TRBV11-2 to TRBJ2-5; 9 bases align to TRBD1. The junction had 7 bases not matched to a gene; V was cut back by 5 bases and J by 6 bases. Germline CDR1 reads SGHAT; CDR2 reads FQNNGV. This CDR3 has 14 amino acids. In DNA, the CDR3 is TGTGCCAGCAGCATAACAGGGGGCGAACAGACCCAGTACTTC. Its translation: CASSITGGEQTQYF.

V gene TRBV10-1 combines with J gene TRBJ2-1; 9 bases map to TRBD2. V lost 0 bases to trimming and J lost 3 bases; unmatched junction nucleotides: 3. Germline V gives CDR1 WNHNN, CDR2 SYGVQD (reference sequence). The CDR3 consists of 16 residues. The CDR3 here is CASSESAGGLYNEQFF. CDR3 DNA: TGCGCCAGCAGTGAGTCTGCGGGGGGGCTCTACAATGAGCAGTTCTTC.

This chain uses TRBV6-1 with TRBJ1-1; D unclear. Deletions cut 7 bases from V and 11 bases from J, with 8 bases between. Germline loops: CDR1 MNHNS, CDR2 SASEGT. There are 9 residues in the CDR3. The DNA of the CDR3 is TGTGCCAGCAATGGCTTTGCTTTCTTT. This gives the protein CASNGFAFF.

The chain couples TRBV30 to TRBJ1-1; no definite D call. The germline V gene has CDR1 GTSNPN and CDR2 SVGIG (reference sequence). This CDR3 is 11 amino acids long. Trimming shortened V by 7 bases and J by 1 base, and 7 bases separated the two germline ends. In nucleotides, the CDR3 is TGTGCCTCAATACAGAACACTGAAGCTTTCTTT. Translation gives CASIQNTEAFF.

The chain recombines TRBV18 with TRBJ2-5; D perhaps matches TRBD2 (6 bases). V shed 2 bases and J shed 3 bases, with 7 bases lying between them. The CDR3 has 13 amino acids. Germline values: CDR1 KGHSH, CDR2 LQKENI. CDR3: CASSPSGEETQYF. The CDR3 bases are TGTGCCAGCTCACCATCGGGAGAAGAGACCCAGTACTTC.

The gene calls are TRBV9 and TRBJ2-3, with unresolved D. This CDR3 has 17 amino acids. CDR1 SGDLS and CDR2 YYNGEE come from the germline V gene. V was cut by 0 bases and J by 0 bases, with 14 bases left in between. As DNA, the CDR3 is TGTGCCAGCAGCGTAGGTTTTGTGGTCGGAAGCACAGATACGCAGTATTTT. This encodes CASSVGFVVGSTDTQYF.

The chain combines TRBV7-2 with TRBJ2-2; 9 nucleotides line up with TRBD1. This CDR3 is 15 amino acids long. Per the germline V gene, CDR1 is SGHTA and CDR2 is FQGNSA. The V and J ends lost 4 bases and 5 bases, in that order; junction bases with no gene match: 5. DNA of the CDR3: TGTGCCAGCAGCTGGTACAGGGGGCAGACCGGGGAGCTGTTTTTT. Translation gives CASSWYRGQTGELFF.

The rearrangement uses TRBV30 and TRBJ2-1; D not resolved. The germline V and J ends were trimmed by 2 bases and 7 bases, with 6 bases remaining between them. Germline V CDR1 and CDR2: GTSNPN, SVGIG (reference sequence). CDR3 size: 11 residues. The CDR3 protein is CAWSIRNEQFF. Written as DNA, the CDR3 is TGTGCCTGGAGTATAAGAAATGAGCAGTTCTTC.

J is TRBJ2-5 and V is TRBV4-3; 9 positions match TRBD2. The germline V gene has CDR1 LGHNA and CDR2 YSLEER. With V trimmed by 2 bases and J by 4 bases, 5 bases remained unmatched. CDR3 length: 15 amino acids. As DNA, the CDR3 is TGCGCCAGCAGCCAAAATAGCGGGAGCGGAGAGACCCAGTACTTC. It codes for CASSQNSGSGETQYF.

The chain carries TRBV7-2 and TRBJ2-3; D is undetermined. Germline V gives CDR1 SGHTA, CDR2 FQGNSA. This CDR3 spans 15 amino acids. The V and J ends lost 7 bases and 9 bases respectively, with 23 bases between them. The CDR3 is CASTIGPDHLITQYF. CDR3 nucleotides: TGTGCCAGCACCATCGGTCCGGACCACCTTATAACGCAGTATTTT. Drawing the rest from reference TRBV7-2 and TRBJ2-3, the complete variable domain is GAGVSQSPSNKVTEKGKDVELRCDPISGHTALYWYRQSLGQGLEFLIYFQGNSAPDKSGLPSDRFSAERTGGSVSTLTIQRTQQEDSAVYLCASTIGPDHLITQYFGPGTRLTVL.

This chain uses TRBV6-1 with TRBJ1-5; D is unclear. The germline V and J ends were trimmed by 0 bases and 2 bases, with 8 bases remaining between them. This CDR3 is built from 15 residues. Per the germline V gene, CDR1 is MNHNS and CDR2 is SASEGT. The CDR3 spells CASSEAPGGNQPQHF. As DNA, the CDR3 is TGTGCCAGCAGTGAAGCGCCCGGTGGCAATCAGCCCCAGCATTTT.

CDR3 protein: CASSESAGGPQHF. CDR3 coding DNA: TGTGCCAGCAGTGAATCGGCCGGGGGGCCCCAGCATTTT. The rearrangement uses TRBV6-4 and TRBJ1-5; a weak D match, TRBD1 (5 bases). CDR1 and CDR2 from the germline V gene are MRHNA and SNTAGT. V was shortened by 3 bases and J by 9 bases, with 12 bases between the two germline ends. The CDR3 runs to 13 residues.

The chain couples TRBV30 to TRBJ1-1, with TRBD1 identical over 8 bases. The V segment lost 2 bases and the J segment 1 base; nucleotides outside the gene matches: 9. The CDR3 covers 16 residues. Per germline, CDR1 GTSNPN and CDR2 SVGIG (reference sequence). The CDR3 region is CAWSRSTQGENTEAFF. CDR3 sequence (DNA): TGTGCCTGGAGTCGATCCACACAGGGGGAGAACACTGAAGCTTTCTTT.

This sequence joins TRBV5-1 and TRBJ2-7; D is undetermined. V was shortened by 1 base and J by 5 bases, with 13 bases between the two germline ends. This CDR3 comprises 14 residues. Germline CDR1 reads SGHRS; CDR2 reads YFSETQ. The CDR3 loop is CASSLSVTADEQYF. DNA of the CDR3: TGCGCCAGCAGCTTGTCAGTAACGGCGGACGAGCAGTACTTC.

J is TRBJ1-2 and V is TRBV4-1, with D perhaps TRBD1 (6 bases). CDR1 is MGHRA and CDR2 is YSYEKL in the germline V gene. The CDR3 loop spans 13 amino acids. Between the trimmed V and J ends, which lost 4 bases and 14 bases, there was a span of 20 bases. CDR3: CASSLGGQQLGTF. The CDR3, as DNA: TGCGCCAGCAGCCTGGGGGGACAACAACTGGGGACCTTC.

The chain recombines TRBV9 with TRBJ2-7; 9 bases agree with TRBD1. This CDR3 comprises 16 residues. From germline, CDR1 is SGDLS and CDR2 YYNGEE. V trimming: 2 bases; J trimming: 0 bases; junction bases outside the gene matches: 6. The CDR3 spells CASSVGQGSSSYEQYF. The CDR3 DNA is TGTGCCAGCAGCGTGGGACAGGGATCAAGCTCCTACGAGCAGTACTTC.

This clone ranks as medium-sized. V usage is TRBV6-4 and J usage is TRBJ2-2; D possibly corresponds to TRBD1 (5 bases). The length of the CDR3 is 14 residues. Trimming shortened V by 4 bases and J by 5 bases, and 11 bases separated the two germline ends. The germline CDR1 and CDR2 sequences are MRHNA and SNTAGT. The CDR3 DNA sequence: TGTGCCAGCAGTGCGGCGCCAGGGACCGGGGAGCTGTTTTTT. Its translation: CASSAAPGTGELFF.

The V call is TRBV6-5, the J call TRBJ1-2, with D perhaps TRBD1 (5 bases). The CDR3 is 13 amino acids. Looked up from germline, CDR1 is MNHEY and CDR2 is SVGAGI. The ends were cut back, 5 bases at V and 2 bases at J, with 9 bases in the middle. The CDR3 coding sequence is TGTGCCAGCAGTAGGGGCGGGAACTATGGCTACACCTTC. This encodes CASSRGGNYGYTF.

The chain carries TRBV7-2 and TRBJ2-1; D unresolved. Trimming left V 1 base short and J 7 bases short, with 17 bases between. This CDR3 is built from 16 residues. CDR1 is SGHTA and CDR2 is FQGNSA in the germline V gene. In DNA, the CDR3 is TGTGCCAGCAGCTTAGATGGCGGAGTGCTAGGGAATGAGCAGTTCTTC. Translation: CASSLDGGVLGNEQFF.

The count of this clone is one. The rearrangement joins TRBV6-1 to TRBJ1-1, with no clear D. Trimming cost V 7 bases and J 0 bases, with 12 bases left between them. Germline assignment: CDR1 MNHNS and CDR2 SASEGT. CDR3 size: 14 residues. The CDR3: CASTIKELNTEAFF. The CDR3 DNA reads as TGTGCCAGCACGATAAAAGAGCTGAACACTGAAGCTTTCTTT.

The V call is TRBV19, the J call TRBJ1-2; no firm D call. CDR3 length: 14 amino acids. Trimming stripped 3 bases from V and 2 bases from J, with 10 bases between. Germline loops: CDR1 LNHDA, CDR2 SQIVND (reference sequence). CDR3 region: CASSISEGNYGYTF. CDR3 coding DNA: TGTGCCAGTAGTATTTCGGAGGGAAACTATGGCTACACCTTC.

The rearrangement uses TRBV4-3 and TRBJ1-3; 8 bases match TRBD1. This CDR3 is 16 amino acids long. V trimming: 1 base; J trimming: 3 bases; junction bases outside the gene matches: 5. The germline V gene has CDR1 LGHNA and CDR2 YSLEER. CDR3 sequence reads: CASSQATGTGGNTIYF. In DNA form, the CDR3 reads TGCGCCAGCAGCCAAGCGACCGGGACAGGTGGAAACACCATATATTTT.

The V gene is TRBV10-1, the J gene TRBJ2-3, with 9 bases aligning to TRBD1. The CDR3 covers 16 residues. CDR1 and CDR2 from the germline V gene are WNHNN and SYGVQD (reference sequence). Trimming took 1 base from V and 2 from J; bases not matched to a gene: 4. CDR3: CASSEYGTGPTDTQYF. DNA of the CDR3: TGCGCCAGCAGTGAGTATGGGACAGGGCCCACAGATACGCAGTATTTT.

The genes are TRBV27 and TRBJ2-3; 8 bases agree with TRBD2. The CDR3 is made up of 16 amino acids. The V gene end was trimmed by 1 base and the J gene end by 4 bases; junction bases not matched to a gene: 7. Germline V gene data show CDR1 as MNHEY and CDR2 as SMNVEV (reference sequence). This CDR3 reads CASSLWGGGPSDTQYF. CDR3 coding DNA: TGTGCCAGCAGTTTATGGGGCGGGGGGCCCTCAGATACGCAGTATTTT.

The gene calls are TRBV21-1 and TRBJ2-3; the DNA was not compared with TRBD2, the D call given in the table. TRBV21-1 is described as a pseudogene. The CDR3 has 13 residues. CDR3 in DNA: TGTGCCAGCAGCAAAGAGGAGGGAGATACGCAGTATTTT. It codes for CASSKEEGDTQYF.